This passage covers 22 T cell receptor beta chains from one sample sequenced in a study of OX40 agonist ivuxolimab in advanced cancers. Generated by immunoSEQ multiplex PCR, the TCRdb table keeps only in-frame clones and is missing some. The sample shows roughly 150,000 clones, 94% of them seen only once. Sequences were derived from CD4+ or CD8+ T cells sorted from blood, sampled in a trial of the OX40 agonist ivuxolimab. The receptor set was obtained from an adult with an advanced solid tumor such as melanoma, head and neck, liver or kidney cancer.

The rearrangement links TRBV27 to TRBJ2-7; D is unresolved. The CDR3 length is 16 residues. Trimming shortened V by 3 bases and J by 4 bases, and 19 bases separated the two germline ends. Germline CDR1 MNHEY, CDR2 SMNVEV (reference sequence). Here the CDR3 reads CASSFSSLGKWYEQYF. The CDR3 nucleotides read TGTGCCAGCAGTTTCTCTTCTCTTGGGAAATGGTACGAGCAGTACTTC.

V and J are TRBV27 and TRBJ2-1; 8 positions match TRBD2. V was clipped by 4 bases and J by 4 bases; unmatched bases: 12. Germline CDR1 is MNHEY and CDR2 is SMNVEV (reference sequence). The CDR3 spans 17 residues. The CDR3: CASSSTFFGLAYNEQFF. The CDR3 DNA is TGTGCCAGCAGTTCTACATTTTTTGGACTAGCTTACAATGAGCAGTTCTTC.

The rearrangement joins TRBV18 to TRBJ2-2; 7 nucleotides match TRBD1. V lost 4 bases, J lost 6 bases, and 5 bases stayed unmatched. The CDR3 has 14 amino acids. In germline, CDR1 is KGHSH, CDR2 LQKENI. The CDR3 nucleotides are TGTGCCAGCTCACGAAGCGACAGGGCCGGGGAGCTGTTTTTT. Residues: CASSRSDRAGELFF. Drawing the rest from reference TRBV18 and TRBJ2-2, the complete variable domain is NAGVMQNPRHLVRRRGQEARLRCSPMKGHSHVYWYRQLPEEGLKFMVYLQKENIIDESGMPKERFSAEFPKEGPSILRIQQVVRGDSAAYFCASSRSDRAGELFFGEGSRLTVL.

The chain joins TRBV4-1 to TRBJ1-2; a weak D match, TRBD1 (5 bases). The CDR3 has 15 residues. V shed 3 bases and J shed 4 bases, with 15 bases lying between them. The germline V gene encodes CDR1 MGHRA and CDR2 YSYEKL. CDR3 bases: TGCGCCAGCAGCCATCCTCTGGGGGAAGGCTATGGCTACACCTTC. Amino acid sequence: CASSHPLGEGYGYTF.

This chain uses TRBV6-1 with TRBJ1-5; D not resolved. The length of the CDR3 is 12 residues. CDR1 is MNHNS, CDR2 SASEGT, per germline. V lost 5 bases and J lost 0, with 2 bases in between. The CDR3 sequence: CASSFSNQPQHF. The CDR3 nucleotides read TGTGCCAGCAGTTTTAGCAATCAGCCCCAGCATTTT.

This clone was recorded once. The CDR3 loop is CASSPSDRGGYQPQHF. CDR3 coding DNA: TGTGCCAGCTCACCCTCCGACAGGGGAGGGTATCAGCCCCAGCATTTT. The chain is built from TRBV18 and TRBJ1-5; TRBD1 aligns across 8 bases. Trimming removed 3 bases from V and 5 bases from J; junction bases left unmatched: 9. The CDR3 extends over 16 amino acids. The germline CDR1 and CDR2 sequences are KGHSH and LQKENI. The whole variable domain, filled in from reference TRBV18 and TRBJ1-5, reads NAGVMQNPRHLVRRRGQEARLRCSPMKGHSHVYWYRQLPEEGLKFMVYLQKENIIDESGMPKERFSAEFPKEGPSILRIQQVVRGDSAAYFCASSPSDRGGYQPQHFGDGTRLSIL.

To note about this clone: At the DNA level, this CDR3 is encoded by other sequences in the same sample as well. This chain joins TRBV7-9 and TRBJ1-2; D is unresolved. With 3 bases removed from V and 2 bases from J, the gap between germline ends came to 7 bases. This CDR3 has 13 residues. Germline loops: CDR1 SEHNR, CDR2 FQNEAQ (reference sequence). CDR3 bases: TGTGCCAGCAGCTTTAACGGCAACTATGGCTACACCTTC. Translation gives CASSFNGNYGYTF.

In nucleotides, the CDR3 is TGTGCCAGCAGCGTAGCAGCGGGGGCGGTGAACACCGGGGAGCTGTTTTTT. Residues: CASSVAAGAVNTGELFF. This chain uses TRBV9 with TRBJ2-2; TRBD2 matches at 8 bases. Germline V lookup: CDR1 SGDLS, CDR2 YYNGEE. The CDR3 is 17 amino acids. The trim removed 0 bases at V and 1 base at J, leaving 5 bases unmatched.

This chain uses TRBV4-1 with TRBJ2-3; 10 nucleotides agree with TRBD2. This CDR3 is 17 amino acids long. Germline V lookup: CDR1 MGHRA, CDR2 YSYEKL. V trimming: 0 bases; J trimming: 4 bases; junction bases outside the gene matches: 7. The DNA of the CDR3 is TGCGCCAGCAGCCAAGACGGGGCTAGCGGGAGTTCAGATACGCAGTATTTT. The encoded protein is CASSQDGASGSSDTQYF.

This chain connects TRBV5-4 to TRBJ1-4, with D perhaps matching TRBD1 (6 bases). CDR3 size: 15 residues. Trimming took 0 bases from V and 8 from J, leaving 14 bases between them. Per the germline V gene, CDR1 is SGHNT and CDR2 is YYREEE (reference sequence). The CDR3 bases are TGTGCCAGCAGCTTGGGGGGGCAGGGAAGAGAAAAACTGTTTTTT. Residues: CASSLGGQGREKLFF.

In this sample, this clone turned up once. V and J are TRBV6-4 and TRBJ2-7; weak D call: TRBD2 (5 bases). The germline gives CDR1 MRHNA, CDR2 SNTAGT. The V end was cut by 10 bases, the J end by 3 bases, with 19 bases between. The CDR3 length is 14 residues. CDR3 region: CANQWQEVGYEQYF. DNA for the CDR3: TGTGCCAACCAATGGCAGGAGGTAGGCTACGAGCAGTACTTC.

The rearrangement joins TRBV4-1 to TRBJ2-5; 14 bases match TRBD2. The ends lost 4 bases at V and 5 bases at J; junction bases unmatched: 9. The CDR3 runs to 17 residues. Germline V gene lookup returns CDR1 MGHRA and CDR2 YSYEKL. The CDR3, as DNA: TGCGCCAGCAGCCTCTTGGGGACTAGCGGGAGTGGGGAGACCCAGTACTTC. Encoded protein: CASSLLGTSGSGETQYF.

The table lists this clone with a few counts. CDR3 sequence: CASSVAGVWGHEQFF. DNA for the CDR3: TGTGCCAGCAGTGTAGCCGGGGTGTGGGGTCATGAGCAGTTCTTC. J is TRBJ2-1 and V is TRBV25-1; possible D gene TRBD2, 5 bases. V was shortened by 4 bases and J by 8 bases, with 18 bases between the two germline ends. The length of the CDR3 is 15 residues. Germline loops: CDR1 MGHDK, CDR2 SYGVNS. The full variable domain, in which reference TRBV25-1 and TRBJ2-1 provide the parts outside the CDR3, is EADIYQTPRYLVIGTGKKITLECSQTMGHDKMYWYQQDPGMELHLIHYSYGVNSTEKGDLSSESTVSRIRTEHFPLTLESARPSHTSQYLCASSVAGVWGHEQFFGPGTRLTVL.

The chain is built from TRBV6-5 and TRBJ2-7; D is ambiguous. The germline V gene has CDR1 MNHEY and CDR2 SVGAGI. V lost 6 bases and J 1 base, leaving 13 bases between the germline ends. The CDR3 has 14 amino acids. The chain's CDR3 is CASRAVMGSYEQYF. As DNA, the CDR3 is TGTGCCAGCAGGGCCGTGATGGGATCCTACGAGCAGTACTTC.

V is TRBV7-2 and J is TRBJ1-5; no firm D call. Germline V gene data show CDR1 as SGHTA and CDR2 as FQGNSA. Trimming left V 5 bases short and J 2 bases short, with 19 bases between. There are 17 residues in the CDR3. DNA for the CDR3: TGTGCCAGCAGCCACATCTCGGGTAATTTAGGCAATCAGCCCCAGCATTTT. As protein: CASSHISGNLGNQPQHF.

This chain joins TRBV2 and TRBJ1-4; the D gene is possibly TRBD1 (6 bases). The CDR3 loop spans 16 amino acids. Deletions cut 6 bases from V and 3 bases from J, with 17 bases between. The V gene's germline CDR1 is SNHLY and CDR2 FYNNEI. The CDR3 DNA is TGTGCCAGCAGACCAAGGACAGATTTTCCTAATGAAAAACTGTTTTTT. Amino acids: CASRPRTDFPNEKLFF.

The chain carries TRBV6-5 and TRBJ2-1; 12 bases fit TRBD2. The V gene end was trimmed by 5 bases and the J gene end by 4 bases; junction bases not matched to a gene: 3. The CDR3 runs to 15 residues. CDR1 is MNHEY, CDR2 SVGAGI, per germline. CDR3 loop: CASSTSGGIYNEQFF. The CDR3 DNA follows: TGTGCCAGCAGTACTAGCGGGGGGATTTACAATGAGCAGTTCTTC.

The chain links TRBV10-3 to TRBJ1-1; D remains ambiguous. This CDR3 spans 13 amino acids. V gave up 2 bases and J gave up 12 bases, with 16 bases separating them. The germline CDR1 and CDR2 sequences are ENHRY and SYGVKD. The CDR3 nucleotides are TGTGCCATCAGTGAGGTCCTGTCCCCCACCTCTTTCTTT. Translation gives CAISEVLSPTSFF.

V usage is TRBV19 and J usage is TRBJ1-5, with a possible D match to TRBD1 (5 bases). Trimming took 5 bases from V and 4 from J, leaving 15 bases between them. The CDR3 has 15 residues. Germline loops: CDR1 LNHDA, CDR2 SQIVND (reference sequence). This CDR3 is CASSPTRQINQPQHF. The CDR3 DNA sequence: TGTGCCAGTAGTCCTACCCGACAGATAAATCAGCCCCAGCATTTT.

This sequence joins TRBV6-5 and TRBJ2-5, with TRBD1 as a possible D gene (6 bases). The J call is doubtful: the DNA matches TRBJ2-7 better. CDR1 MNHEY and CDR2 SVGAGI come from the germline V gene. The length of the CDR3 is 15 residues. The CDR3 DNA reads TGTGCCAGCAGCAGGGGACGGGCGCGACTCTACGAGCAGTACTTC. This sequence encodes CASSRGRARLYEQYF.

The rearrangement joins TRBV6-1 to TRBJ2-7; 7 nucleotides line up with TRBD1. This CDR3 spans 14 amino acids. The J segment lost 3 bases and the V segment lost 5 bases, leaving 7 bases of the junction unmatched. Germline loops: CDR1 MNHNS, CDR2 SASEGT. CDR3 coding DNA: TGTGCCAGCAGTCGTGCCTCAGGGGGCTACGAGCAGTACTTC. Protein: CASSRASGGYEQYF.

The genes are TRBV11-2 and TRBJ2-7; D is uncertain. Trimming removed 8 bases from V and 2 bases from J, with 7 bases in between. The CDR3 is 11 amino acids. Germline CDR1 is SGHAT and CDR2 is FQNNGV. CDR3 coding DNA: TGTGCCAGCGCAGCTGCCTACGAGCAGTACTTC. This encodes CASAAAYEQYF.